The T cell receptor beta chain described here comes from a study of T cell changes during pregnancy in multiple sclerosis. Clones were read by immunoSEQ multiplex PCR, and TCRdb kept only the in-frame ones, dropping some. There are some 49,000 clones in the sample; almost 95% occur only once, and approximately 0.4% lies in the top ten. The CDR3 has 19 amino acids. Germline CDR1 LGHNT, CDR2 FRNRAP. With 0 bases clipped from V and 4 bases from J, the junction kept 12 bases outside the gene matches. The sequence was collected from a female donor in good health, enrolled as a control in a pregnancy study. Sequenced here: CD4+ T cells from peripheral blood mononuclear cells, sampled in the second trimester of pregnancy. The rearrangement joins TRBV12-5 to TRBJ2-1; 10 nucleotides match TRBD2. Here the CDR3 DNA reads TGTGCTAGTGGTTTGGTATTAAGCGGGGGGGCCGGAGCGTACAATGAGCAGTTCTTC. It specifies CASGLVLSGGAGAYNEQFF.